This T cell receptor beta chain is drawn from a study of preoperative IRX-2 immunotherapy in early breast cancer. J lost 5 bases, V lost 3 bases, and 7 bases had no gene match. Germline V gene sequence: CDR1 KGHSH, CDR2 LQKENI. The CDR3 runs to 15 residues. Libraries were prepared by immunoSEQ multiplex PCR; TCRdb keeps only in-frame clonotypes and omits some of them. Of 35,000 to 55,000 clones listed, approximately 94% are singletons. Noted treatment: preoperative locoregional IRX-2 cytokine immunotherapy. Preoperative locoregional IRX-2 cytokine immunotherapy was tested in the phase Ib source study.

This chain links TRBV18 with TRBJ2-1, with 7 bases fitting TRBD2. The source of this sequence is a human donor with breast cancer. Sequenced here: tumor tissue, sampled after IRX-2 immunotherapy. This chain's CDR3 is CASSPRDYGNNEQFF. CDR3 sequence (DNA): TGTGCCAGCTCACCGCGGGACTACGGGAACAATGAGCAGTTCTTC.